These 20 T cell receptor beta chains originate from one sample sequenced in a study of T-cell reconstitution after alpha-beta-depleted transplantation in children. Unique molecular identifiers were incorporated when the TCRbeta library was constructed. TCRdb reprocessed the PCR reads via MiXCR and lists one record per CDR3 protein. This table holds 640,000 or so distinct CDR3 sequences, 16% found once. This material consisted of PBMCs from the stem cell graft donor, taken from the stem cell graft. Receptors were obtained from a human donor who donated a stem cell graft to a child with acute myeloid leukemia.

This clonotype was recorded at least ten times. This rearrangement joins TRBV20-1 to TRBJ2-7; TRBD2 matches 8 bases. Germline trimming cut 5 bases from V and 2 bases from J; bases unmatched to any gene: 5. The CDR3 spans 13 residues. From germline, CDR1 is DFQATT and CDR2 SNEGSKA (reference sequence). The CDR3 protein is CSAFLGGAYEQYF. The CDR3 DNA follows: TGCAGTGCTTTCCTCGGGGGGGCCTACGAGCAGTACTTC.

This clonotype was seen more than once but under ten times. The rearrangement joins TRBV7-6 to TRBJ2-5, with 10 bases fitting TRBD2. Per germline, CDR1 SGHVS and CDR2 FNYEAQ. J gave up 3 bases and V 5 bases, and 6 bases lay outside the gene matches. The length of the CDR3 is 15 residues. DNA for the CDR3: TGTGCCAGCAGCACCTTAGCGGGGGGCAAAGAGACCCAGTACTTC. Translating gives CASSTLAGGKETQYF.

The CDR3 loop reads CASSDVSANSPLHF. CDR3 in DNA: TGTGCCAGCAGTGACGTTTCAGCCAATTCACCCCTCCACTTT. This rearrangement joins TRBV6-1 to TRBJ1-6; D is unclear. There are 14 residues in the CDR3. Trimming took 3 bases from V and 7 from J, leaving 10 bases between them. The V gene's germline CDR1 is MNHNS and CDR2 SASEGT.

The chain recombines TRBV28 with TRBJ2-7; maybe TRBD2 (7 bases). This CDR3 is 13 amino acids long. V lost 8 bases, J lost 3 bases, and 14 bases lay in between. Per the germline V gene, CDR1 is MDHEN and CDR2 is SYDVKM. CDR3 DNA sequence: TGTGCCAGCTCGATCGGGGGGCGCTACGAGCAGTACGTC. Translation gives CASSIGGRYEQYV.

This clonotype was detected many times. The chain links TRBV20-1 to TRBJ2-5; no definite D call. V lost 2 bases to trimming and J lost 4 bases, with 8 bases between them. This CDR3 comprises 12 residues. CDR1 is DFQATT and CDR2 is SNEGSKA in the germline V gene (reference sequence). The CDR3 region is CSARSERETQYF. The CDR3 DNA is TGCAGTGCTAGATCGGAACGAGAGACCCAGTACTTC.

This clonotype was counted at least ten times. The chain recombines TRBV20-1 with TRBJ2-6; maybe TRBD1 (6 bases). Germline V gives CDR1 DFQATT, CDR2 SNEGSKA (reference sequence). The CDR3 runs to 15 residues. Deletions cut 6 bases from V and 1 base from J, with 13 bases between. The CDR3 sequence is CSAGQRTSGANVLTF. Here the CDR3 DNA reads TGCAGTGCCGGACAGCGGACGTCTGGGGCCAACGTCCTGACTTTC.

There are many counts of this clonotype. V and J are TRBV12-3 or TRBV12-4 and TRBJ1-1; D may be TRBD1 (5 bases). The CDR3 has 14 amino acids. Trimming took 6 bases from V and 4 from J, leaving 15 bases between them. The CDR3 DNA follows: TGTGCCAGCAGCTCCCAGGGAGGGGTCACTGAAGCTTTCTTT. Protein product: CASSSQGGVTEAFF.

This clonotype was seen only a few times. The rearrangement joins TRBV5-1 to TRBJ2-2, with 7 bases that match TRBD1. V shed 5 bases and J 6 bases; nucleotides not matched to a gene: 7. Germline CDR1 SGHRS, CDR2 YFSETQ. This CDR3 region has 14 residues. In DNA, the CDR3 is TGCGCCAGCAGAGGGACAGCCGGATCCGGGGAGCTGTTTTTT. Residues: CASRGTAGSGELFF.

This clonotype was recorded only once. A read error may account for a junction end that differs from germline. CDR3 nucleotides: TGCAGCGCCGGGGTGCGGGGGTCCTACAATCAGCAGTTCTTC. Translated: CSAGVRGSYNQQFF. This chain connects TRBV29-1 to TRBJ2-1; 7 positions match TRBD2. Germline CDR1 is SQVTM and CDR2 is ANQGSEA. This CDR3 has 14 amino acids.

The rearrangement uses TRBV20-1 and TRBJ1-1; 8 bases fit TRBD1. This CDR3 has 16 residues. Trimming took 6 bases from V and 0 from J; bases not matched to a gene: 12. Germline assignment: CDR1 DFQATT and CDR2 SNEGSKA (reference sequence). CDR3 amino acids: CSATDREGYMNTEAFF. The CDR3 nucleotides are TGCAGTGCGACGGACAGGGAGGGGTATATGAACACTGAAGCTTTCTTT.

V gene TRBV20-1 combines with J gene TRBJ2-1, with 8 bases aligning to TRBD2. The V gene end was trimmed by 0 bases and the J gene end by 0 bases; junction bases not matched to a gene: 7. The germline V gene encodes CDR1 DFQATT and CDR2 SNEGSKA (reference sequence). CDR3 length: 17 amino acids. Written as DNA, the CDR3 is TGCAGTGCTAGAGAACATCGGCGGGGGGCCTCCTACAATGAGCAGTTCTTC. Protein sequence: CSAREHRRGASYNEQFF.

CDR3 sequence: CASSARQGGRNTEAFF. CDR3 DNA sequence: TGCGCCAGCAGCGCCCGACAGGGGGGGAGGAACACTGAAGCTTTCTTT. The chain has TRBV5-1 and TRBJ1-1; 9 bases are a match to TRBD1. The J segment lost 1 base and the V segment lost 4 bases, leaving 8 bases of the junction unmatched. Per germline, CDR1 SGHRS and CDR2 YFSETQ. There are 16 residues in the CDR3.

The table lists this clonotype with a few counts. This chain uses TRBV21-1 with TRBJ1-1; the table calls TRBD1, which could not be checked here. TRBV21-1 is described as a pseudogene. This CDR3 has 15 residues. CDR3 residues: CASSRSSPTGPEAFF. In DNA, the CDR3 is TGTGCCAGCAGCAGAAGTAGTCCGACAGGGCCTGAAGCTTTCTTT.

At least ten counts were recorded for this clonotype. This rearrangement joins TRBV7-2 to TRBJ2-2; D call uncertain. The CDR3 has 14 amino acids. Trimming pared 2 bases from V and 0 bases from J, leaving 4 bases between. CDR1 is SGHTA, CDR2 FQGNSA, per germline. Here the CDR3 reads CASSLPPNTGELFF. CDR3 in DNA: TGTGCCAGCAGCTTACCACCGAACACCGGGGAGCTGTTTTTT.

CDR3 sequence: CASSSVGTAPYEQYF. The CDR3 DNA is TGTGCCAGCAGCTCGGTGGGGACGGCCCCCTACGAGCAGTACTTC. V is TRBV7-2 and J is TRBJ2-7; perhaps D is TRBD1 or TRBD2 (5 bases each). V was cut by 4 bases and J by 2 bases, with 15 bases left in between. Germline CDR1 reads SGHTA; CDR2 reads FQGNSA. CDR3 length: 15 amino acids.

This clonotype came up many times. The chain has TRBV4-3 and TRBJ2-5, with D perhaps matching TRBD2 (6 bases). This CDR3 has 15 amino acids. In germline, CDR1 is LGHNA, CDR2 YSLEER. Trimming removed 3 bases from V and 5 bases from J, with 16 bases in between. The CDR3: CASSQGLAIGETQYF. Here the CDR3 DNA reads TGCGCCAGCAGCCAGGGGCTAGCGATCGGGGAGACCCAGTACTTC.

This clonotype was seen repeatedly, ten times or more. This chain connects TRBV7-9 to TRBJ2-5; 7 nucleotides align to TRBD1. Looked up from germline, CDR1 is SEHNR and CDR2 is FQNEAQ (reference sequence). CDR3 length: 14 residues. The ends lost 4 bases at V and 4 bases at J; junction bases unmatched: 6. The CDR3 here is CASSSYPGGETQYF. CDR3 coding DNA: TGTGCCAGCAGCTCCTACCCAGGGGGAGAGACCCAGTACTTC.

At least ten counts were recorded for this clonotype. V gene TRBV7-2 combines with J gene TRBJ2-3, with a tentative D call TRBD1 (5 bases). The CDR3 spans 14 residues. Trimming removed 1 base from V and 4 bases from J, with 9 bases in between. Germline-derived CDR1 and CDR2 are SGHTA and FQGNSA. This CDR3 is CASSLDSGSDTQYF. The DNA for the CDR3 is TGTGCCAGCAGCTTAGATTCAGGGTCAGATACGCAGTATTTT.

This clonotype was picked up many times. The chain links TRBV20-1 to TRBJ2-2, with D perhaps matching TRBD1 or TRBD2 (5 bases each). In germline, CDR1 is DFQATT, CDR2 SNEGSKA (reference sequence). Trimming shortened V by 0 bases and J by 4 bases, and 18 bases separated the two germline ends. The length of the CDR3 is 17 residues. The CDR3 loop is CSARDPSGPQITGELFF. Here the CDR3 DNA reads TGCAGTGCTAGAGATCCGTCGGGACCGCAAATCACCGGGGAGCTGTTTTTT.

This clonotype was seen at least ten times. The chain has TRBV20-1 and TRBJ2-1; the match to TRBD2 covers 14 bases. CDR1 is DFQATT, CDR2 SNEGSKA, per germline (reference sequence). V shed 6 bases and J 9 bases; nucleotides not matched to a gene: 7. CDR3 size: 14 residues. The CDR3 here is CSARTSGGLSEQFF. The CDR3 DNA sequence: TGCAGTGCCCGGACTAGCGGGGGGCTGAGTGAGCAGTTCTTC.